These 7 T cell receptor beta chains were all obtained from the same sample, sequenced in a study of T cell responses to AZD1222 COVID-19 vaccine. Using immunoSEQ multiplex PCR, the repertoire was profiled, and TCRdb retains in-frame clones only, with some absent. This table holds around 65,000 clones, about 70% found once. The material was peripheral blood, obtained on day 0 of AZD1222 vaccination. The receptors come from an adult in good health.

The chain has TRBV20-1 and TRBJ2-1; unclear D gene. Germline-derived CDR1 and CDR2 are DFQATT and SNEGSKA (reference sequence). CDR3 length equals 12 residues. V dropped 3 bases and J dropped 1 base, with 4 bases sitting between them. DNA for the CDR3: TGCAGTGCTAGTACGTCCTACAATGAGCAGTTCTTC. Translation: CSASTSYNEQFF.

The DNA of the CDR3 is TGTGCCAGCGCCCCCCAATACCAAGAGACCCAGTACTTC. It translates to CASAPQYQETQYF. The rearrangement uses TRBV27 and TRBJ2-5; D remains ambiguous. This CDR3 comprises 13 residues. CDR1 and CDR2 from the germline V gene are MNHEY and SMNVEV (reference sequence). Between the trimmed V and J ends, which lost 8 bases and 0 bases, there was a span of 10 bases.

The chain is built from TRBV18 and TRBJ1-3; D remains unclear. V was shortened by 0 bases and J by 0 bases, with 9 bases between the two germline ends. The CDR3 totals 16 residues. CDR1 is KGHSH, CDR2 LQKENI, per germline. The CDR3 nucleotides read TGTGCCAGCTCACCACCGGCCATCATCTCTGGAAACACCATATATTTT. Residues: CASSPPAIISGNTIYF.

This clone has just a few counts. The rearrangement joins TRBV19 to TRBJ1-5; no clear D. The V gene lost 3 bases and the J gene lost 5 bases, with 14 bases spanning the gap. Germline lookup yields CDR1 LNHDA and CDR2 SQIVND (reference sequence). This CDR3 contains 15 residues. The CDR3 here is CASSIDGMGYQPQHF. DNA for the CDR3: TGTGCCAGTAGTATCGACGGGATGGGGTATCAGCCCCAGCATTTT. Full variable domain (rest looked up from reference TRBV19 and TRBJ1-5): DGGITQSPKYLFRKEGQNVTLSCEQNLNHDAMYWYRQDPGQGLRLIYYSQIVNDFQKGDIAEGYSVSREKKESFPLTVTSAQKNPTAFYLCASSIDGMGYQPQHFGDGTRLSIL.

V and J are TRBV5-1 and TRBJ1-2; D is possibly TRBD1 (5 bases). The CDR3 length is 15 residues. Germline V CDR1 and CDR2: SGHRS, YFSETQ. V lost 0 bases to trimming and J lost 4 bases, with 13 bases between them. CDR3 bases: TGCGCCAGCAGCTTGGTCGGAGGGCAGGGCTATGGCTACACCTTC. The encoded protein is CASSLVGGQGYGYTF.

This clone appeared a few times. The CDR3 DNA is TGTGCCAGCAGCCCCTCCCGGACTAGTAAAGAGACCCAGTACTTC. Amino acid sequence: CASSPSRTSKETQYF. The chain carries TRBV28 and TRBJ2-5, with 7 bases identical to TRBD2. V shed 6 bases, J shed 3 bases, and the junction held 10 bases outside the gene matches. This CDR3 spans 15 amino acids. CDR1 and CDR2 from the germline V gene are MDHEN and SYDVKM.

The chain is built from TRBV30 and TRBJ1-5; 8 bases agree with TRBD1. V dropped 3 bases and J dropped 4; count of bases not matched to a gene: 5. Germline V CDR1 and CDR2: GTSNPN, SVGIG (reference sequence). The CDR3 has 14 amino acids. The CDR3 loop is CAWSRDRRNQPQHF. Here the CDR3 DNA reads TGTGCCTGGAGCAGGGACAGGCGGAATCAGCCCCAGCATTTT.